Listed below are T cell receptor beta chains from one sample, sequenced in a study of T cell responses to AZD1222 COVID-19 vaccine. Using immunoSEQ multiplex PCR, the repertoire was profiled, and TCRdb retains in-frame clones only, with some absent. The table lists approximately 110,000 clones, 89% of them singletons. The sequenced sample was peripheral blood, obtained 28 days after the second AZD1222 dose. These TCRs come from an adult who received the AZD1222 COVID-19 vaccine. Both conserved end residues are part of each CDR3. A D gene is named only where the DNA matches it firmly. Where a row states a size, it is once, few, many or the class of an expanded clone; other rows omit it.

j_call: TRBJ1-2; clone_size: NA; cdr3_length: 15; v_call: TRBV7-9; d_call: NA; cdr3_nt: TGTGCCAGCAGCTTAAGTGGTGAATCTAACTATGGCTACACCTTC; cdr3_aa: CASSLSGESNYGYTF
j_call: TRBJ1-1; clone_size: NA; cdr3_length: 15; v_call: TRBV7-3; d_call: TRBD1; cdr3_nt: TGTGCCAGCAGCTCCGGGACAGGGCGGAACACTGAAGCTTTCTTT; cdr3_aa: CASSSGTGRNTEAFF
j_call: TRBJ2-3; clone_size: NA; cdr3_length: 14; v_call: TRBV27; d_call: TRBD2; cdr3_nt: TGTGCCAGCAGGGGGGAGGGGTCCTCGGATACGCAGTATTTT; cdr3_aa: CASRGEGSSDTQYF
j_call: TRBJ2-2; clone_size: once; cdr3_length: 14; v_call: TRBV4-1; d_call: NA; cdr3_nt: TGCGCCAGCAGCCCTCTCCATGGCTCCGGGGAGCTGTTTTTT; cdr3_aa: CASSPLHGSGELFF
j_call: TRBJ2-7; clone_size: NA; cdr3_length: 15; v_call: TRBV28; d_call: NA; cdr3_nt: TGTGCCAGCAGTTTAGTAAGAGGACCCTCCTACGAGCAGTACTTC; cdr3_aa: CASSLVRGPSYEQYF
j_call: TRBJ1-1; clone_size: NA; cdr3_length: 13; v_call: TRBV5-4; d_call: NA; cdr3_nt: TGTGCCAGCAGCTTAGAAGTGAACACTGAAGCTTTCTTT; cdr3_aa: CASSLEVNTEAFF
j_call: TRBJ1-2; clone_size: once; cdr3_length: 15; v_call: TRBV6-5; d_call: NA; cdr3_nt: TGTGCCAGCAGTTACTCGCTCAGCGAGATGGAAGGCTACACCTTC; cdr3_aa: CASSYSLSEMEGYTF
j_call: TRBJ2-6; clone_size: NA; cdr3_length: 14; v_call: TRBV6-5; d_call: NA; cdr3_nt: TGTGCCAGCAGGAGGGGATTCGGGGCCAACGTCCTGACTTTC; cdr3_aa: CASRRGFGANVLTF
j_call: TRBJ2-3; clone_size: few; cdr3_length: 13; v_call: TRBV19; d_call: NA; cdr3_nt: TGTGCCAGTCGTGGGACACCCACAGATACGCAGTATTTT; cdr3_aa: CASRGTPTDTQYF
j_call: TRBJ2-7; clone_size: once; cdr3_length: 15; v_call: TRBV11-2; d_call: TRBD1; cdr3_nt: TGTGCCAGCAGCTTCTCCGGGACAGTTGGATACGAGCAGTACTTC; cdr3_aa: CASSFSGTVGYEQYF
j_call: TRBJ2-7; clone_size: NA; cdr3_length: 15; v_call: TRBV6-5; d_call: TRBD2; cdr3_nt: TGTGCCAGCAGTTACTCGGGCGGGAGGACCTACGAGCAGTACTTC; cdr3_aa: CASSYSGGRTYEQYF
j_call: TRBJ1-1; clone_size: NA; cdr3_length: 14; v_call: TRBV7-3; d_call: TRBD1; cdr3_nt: TGTGCCAGCAGCGCGGATGGGACAGGGTCTGAAGCTTTCTTT; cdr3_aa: CASSADGTGSEAFF
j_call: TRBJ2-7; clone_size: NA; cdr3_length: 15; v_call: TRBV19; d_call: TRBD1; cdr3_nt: TGTGCCAGTAGTCAGGGGGAAACCCGGTCCGACGAGCAGTACTTC; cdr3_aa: CASSQGETRSDEQYF
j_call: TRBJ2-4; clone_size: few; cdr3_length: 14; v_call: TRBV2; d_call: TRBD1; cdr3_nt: TGTGCCAGCAGAGGGACAGTAGCCAAAAACATTCAGTACTTC; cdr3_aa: CASRGTVAKNIQYF
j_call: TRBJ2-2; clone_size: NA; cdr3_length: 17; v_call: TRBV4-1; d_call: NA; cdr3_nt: TGCGCCAGCAGCCAAGTTCGAATGTTACAGGGCACCGGGGAGCTGTTTTTT; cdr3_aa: CASSQVRMLQGTGELFF
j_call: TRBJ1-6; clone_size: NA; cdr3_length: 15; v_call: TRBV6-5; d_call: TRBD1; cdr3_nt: TGTGCCAGCAGTTACACCACAGGGGAGGATTCACCCCTCCACTTT; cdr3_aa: CASSYTTGEDSPLHF
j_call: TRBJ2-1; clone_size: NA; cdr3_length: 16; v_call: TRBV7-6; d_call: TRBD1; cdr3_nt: TGTGCCAGCAGATTACAGACAGGGGGCCAAAGGAATGAGCAGTTCTTC; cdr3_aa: CASRLQTGGQRNEQFF
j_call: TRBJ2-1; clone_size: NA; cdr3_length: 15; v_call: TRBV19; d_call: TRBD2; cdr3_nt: TGTGCCAGTAGTATACCTAGCGGGAGAACTAATGAGCAGTTCTTC; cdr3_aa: CASSIPSGRTNEQFF
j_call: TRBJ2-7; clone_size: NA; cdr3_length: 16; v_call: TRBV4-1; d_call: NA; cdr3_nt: TGCGCCAGCAGCCGCCAAACCGGGGGATCGAGTTACGAGCAGTACTTC; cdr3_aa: CASSRQTGGSSYEQYF
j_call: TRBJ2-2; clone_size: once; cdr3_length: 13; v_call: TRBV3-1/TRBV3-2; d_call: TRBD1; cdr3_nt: TGTGCCAGCAGCGACAGGGTGGGCGGGGAGCTGTTTTTT; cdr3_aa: CASSDRVGGELFF
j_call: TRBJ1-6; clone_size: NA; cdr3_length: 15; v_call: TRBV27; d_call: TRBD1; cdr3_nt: TGTGCCAGCAGTTGGGGACAGGGGCAGAATTCACCCCTCCACTTT; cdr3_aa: CASSWGQGQNSPLHF
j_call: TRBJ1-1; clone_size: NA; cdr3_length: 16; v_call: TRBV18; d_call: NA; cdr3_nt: TGTGCCAGCTCACCAAGGGTGGGGGGCAAAGCCGCTGAAGCTTTCTTT; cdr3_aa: CASSPRVGGKAAEAFF
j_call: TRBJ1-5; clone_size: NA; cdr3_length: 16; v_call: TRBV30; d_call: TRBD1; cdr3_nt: TGTGCCTGGAGCGCCAGGGGGCGCGGGGGCAATCAGCCCCAGCATTTT; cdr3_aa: CAWSARGRGGNQPQHF
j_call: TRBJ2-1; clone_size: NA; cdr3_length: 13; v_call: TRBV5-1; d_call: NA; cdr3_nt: TGCGCCAGCAGCACCGGACAGACAAATGAGCAGTTCTTC; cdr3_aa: CASSTGQTNEQFF
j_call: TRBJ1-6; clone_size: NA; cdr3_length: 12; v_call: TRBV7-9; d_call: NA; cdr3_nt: TGTGCCAGCAGCTCCAATAATTCACCCCTCCACTTT; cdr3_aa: CASSSNNSPLHF
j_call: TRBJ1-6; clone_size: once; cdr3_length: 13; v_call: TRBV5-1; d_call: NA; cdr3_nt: TGCGCCAGCAGCTTGGTCGAGGAGTCACCCCTCCACTTT; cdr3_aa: CASSLVEESPLHF
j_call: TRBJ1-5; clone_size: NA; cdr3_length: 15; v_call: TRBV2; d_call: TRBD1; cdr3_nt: TGTGCCAGCACCGGGGAGACAGGGGGACATCAGCCCCAGCATTTT; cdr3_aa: CASTGETGGHQPQHF
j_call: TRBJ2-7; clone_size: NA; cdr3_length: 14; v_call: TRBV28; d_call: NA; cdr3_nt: TGTGCCAGCAGTTTTCAACGACCGCCCTACGAGCAGTACTTC; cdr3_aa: CASSFQRPPYEQYF
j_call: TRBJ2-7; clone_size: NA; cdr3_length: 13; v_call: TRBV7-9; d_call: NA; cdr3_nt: TGTGCCAGCAGCTTAGGACGCCAGAGCGAGCAGTACTTC; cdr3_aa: CASSLGRQSEQYF
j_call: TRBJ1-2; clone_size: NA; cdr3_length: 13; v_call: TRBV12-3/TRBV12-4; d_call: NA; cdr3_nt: TGTGCCAGCAGCAAACGGCGCCAGGTGGGCTACACCTTC; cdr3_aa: CASSKRRQVGYTF
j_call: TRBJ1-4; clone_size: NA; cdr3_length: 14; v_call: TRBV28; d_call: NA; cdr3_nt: TGTGCCAGCAGTTTAGAGGATACTAATGAAAAACTGTTTTTT; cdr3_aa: CASSLEDTNEKLFF
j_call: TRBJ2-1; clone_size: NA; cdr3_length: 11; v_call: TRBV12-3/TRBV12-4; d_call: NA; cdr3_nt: TGTGCCAGCGAGGCGTACAATGAGCAGTTCTTC; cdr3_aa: CASEAYNEQFF
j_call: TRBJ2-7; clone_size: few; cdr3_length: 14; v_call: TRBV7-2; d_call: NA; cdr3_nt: TGTGCCAGCAGCTTAGCACCGCCGCCCTACGAGCAGTACTTC; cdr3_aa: CASSLAPPPYEQYF
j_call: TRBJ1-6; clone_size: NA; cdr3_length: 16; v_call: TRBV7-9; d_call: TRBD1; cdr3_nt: TGTGCCAGCAGCCCGAGGACAGGAAACTTGAATTCACCCCTCCACTTT; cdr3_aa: CASSPRTGNLNSPLHF
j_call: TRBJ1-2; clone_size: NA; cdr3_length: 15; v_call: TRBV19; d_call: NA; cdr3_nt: TGTGCCAGTAGTATAGAAAAGGGAGCTAACTATGGCTACACCTTC; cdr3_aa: CASSIEKGANYGYTF